This TCR beta chain derives from a study of blood T cell repertoires in COVID-19. Original handling: For nucleated cells, counts were estimated from reference gene primer amplification. Method: immunoSEQ multiplex PCR; TCRdb's copy keeps in-frame clones and lacks some. V and J calls plus clone size are reproduced from that table; the DNA served to infer D and trimming. The sample includes around 260,000 clones, approximately 81% of them seen just once. CDR3 length equals 15 residues. CDR1 and CDR2 from the germline V gene are MNHEY and SVGEGT. Trimming removed 2 bases at V and 0 bases at J, with 10 bases between.

V is TRBV6-2 or TRBV6-3 and J is TRBJ1-1; maybe TRBD1 (6 bases). The TCR comes from a man aged 60 to 69 with acute or convalescent COVID-19. Sequencing was performed on peripheral blood. The CDR3: CASSYGGGLNTEAFF. The CDR3 region has the DNA TGTGCCAGCAGTTACGGGGGGGGCCTGAACACTGAAGCTTTCTTT.